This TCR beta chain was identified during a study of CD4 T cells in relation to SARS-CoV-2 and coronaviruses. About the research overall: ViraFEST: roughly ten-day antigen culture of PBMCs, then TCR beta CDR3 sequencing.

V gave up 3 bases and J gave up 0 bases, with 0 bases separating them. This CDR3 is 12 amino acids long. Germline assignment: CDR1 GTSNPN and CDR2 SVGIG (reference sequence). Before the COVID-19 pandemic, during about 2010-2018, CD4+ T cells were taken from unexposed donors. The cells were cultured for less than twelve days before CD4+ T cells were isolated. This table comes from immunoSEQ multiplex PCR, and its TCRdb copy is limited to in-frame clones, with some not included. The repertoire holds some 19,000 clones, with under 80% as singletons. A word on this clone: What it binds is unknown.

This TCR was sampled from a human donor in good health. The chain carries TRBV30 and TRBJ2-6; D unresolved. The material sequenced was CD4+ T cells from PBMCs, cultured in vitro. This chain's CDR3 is CAWSSGANVLTF. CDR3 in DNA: TGTGCCTGGAGCTCTGGGGCCAACGTCCTGACTTTC.